The clone carrying this T cell receptor (beta chain) has a handful of counts. Its antigen remains unidentified. Checkpoint therapy with ipilimumab 1 mg/kg began 14 to 28 days after transplant. Dosing: nivolumab 3 mg/kg IV, weeks 1, 4, 7, 10, then every two weeks to week 26. This record belongs to a study of ipilimumab plus nivolumab after autologous stem cell transplantation. The overall study: Typical patient got 5 or 6 ipilimumab doses and about eight nivolumab doses (median).

The repertoire was sequenced with immunoSEQ multiplex PCR; TCRdb's copy has only in-frame clones and lacks some. The sample has 15,000 to 20,000 clones; roughly 80% are singletons. Study-wide results and caveats: The authors say TCR, Treg and microbiome findings warrant further study.

The V segment lost 6 bases and the J segment 1 base; nucleotides outside the gene matches: 15. The CDR3 sequence is 18 residues long. The V gene's germline CDR1 is MDHEN and CDR2 SYDVKM. The chain uses TRBV28 and TRBJ1-2; 9 bases agree with TRBD1. The TCR originated in a male donor with diffuse large B-cell lymphoma. The sample consisted of PBMCs, taken in a trial of ipilimumab plus nivolumab as post-transplant consolidation. CDR3 DNA: TGTGCCAGCAGGGGGATGGGGACAGGGATGGTATTTAACTATGGCTACACCTTC. Translated: CASRGMGTGMVFNYGYTF.